This passage covers 18 T cell receptor beta chains from one sample sequenced in a study of blood T cell repertoires in COVID-19. Only in-frame clones appear in the TCRdb table, and some are missing; sequencing was by immunoSEQ multiplex PCR. The table records about 270,000 clones, about 87% of them present only once. Input material: PBMCs or T cells enriched from blood (not recorded which). The origin of the receptors is a woman younger than 45 with acute COVID-19.

This rearrangement joins TRBV3-1 (or the pseudogene TRBV3-2) to TRBJ2-1; 7 positions agree with TRBD1. V lost 3 bases and J lost 10; bases outside the gene matches: 12. The CDR3 is 15 amino acids. In germline, CDR1 is LGHDT, CDR2 YNNKEL (reference sequence). The CDR3 sequence: CASSHRQYQGGEQFF. As DNA, the CDR3 is TGTGCCAGCAGCCACCGACAGTACCAAGGGGGCGAGCAGTTCTTC.

The J gene is TRBJ2-5, the V gene TRBV7-9; 7 bases align to TRBD2. The CDR3 runs to 16 residues. Germline loops: CDR1 SEHNR, CDR2 FQNEAQ (reference sequence). V lost 1 base, J lost 5 bases, and 10 bases stayed unmatched. CDR3 in DNA: TGTGCCAGCAGCTTAGTGGGCGAGGGAGGGGCGGAGACCCAGTACTTC. Residues: CASSLVGEGGAETQYF. The entire variable domain, with the rest obtained from reference TRBV7-9 and TRBJ2-5, is as follows: DTGVSQNPRHKITKRGQNVTFRCDPISEHNRLYWYRQTLGQGPEFLTYFQNEAQLEKSRLLSDRFSAERPKGSFSTLEIQRTEQGDSAMYLCASSLVGEGGAETQYFGPGTRLLVL.

In DNA, the CDR3 is TGTGCCAGCGGGGACAGGTCCACTGAAGCTTTCTTT. Protein product: CASGDRSTEAFF. V is TRBV27 and J is TRBJ1-1; TRBD1 matches 8 bases. In germline, CDR1 is MNHEY, CDR2 SMNVEV (reference sequence). This CDR3 comprises 12 residues. Trimming removed 8 bases from V and 4 bases from J; junction bases left unmatched: 3.

This chain uses TRBV5-1 with TRBJ1-4; D gene ambiguous. The CDR3 loop spans 16 amino acids. V was clipped by 4 bases and J by 4 bases, with 17 bases between them. Per the germline V gene, CDR1 is SGHRS and CDR2 is YFSETQ. CDR3 sequence: CASSPFRAEDNEKLFF. The DNA for the CDR3 is TGCGCCAGCAGCCCCTTCCGCGCCGAAGATAATGAAAAACTGTTTTTT.

The chain is built from TRBV12-1 and TRBJ2-7; TRBD1, the table's D call, was not compared with the DNA. TRBV12-1 is an annotated pseudogene. The CDR3 loop spans 12 amino acids. CDR3 sequence: CAGQNTAYEQYF. DNA for the CDR3: TGTGCCGGTCAAAATACAGCCTACGAGCAGTACTTC.

The V gene is TRBV11-2, the J gene TRBJ1-1; D unresolved. CDR1 is SGHAT and CDR2 is FQNNGV in the germline V gene. The CDR3 contains 12 residues. V lost 4 bases and J lost 7, with 10 bases in between. The CDR3 sequence is CASSSAGNEAFF. The CDR3 DNA follows: TGTGCCAGCAGCTCAGCGGGGAATGAAGCTTTCTTT.

The chain carries TRBV18 and TRBJ2-2; possible D gene TRBD1, 7 bases. Trimming pared 2 bases from V and 11 bases from J, leaving 18 bases between. The CDR3 extends over 15 amino acids. Germline-derived CDR1 and CDR2 are KGHSH and LQKENI. The CDR3 bases are TGTGCCAGCTCACCAAGACAGGGAGGAGGTGGAGAGCTGTTTTTT. Amino acids: CASSPRQGGGGELFF.

The chain uses TRBV9 and TRBJ2-2; TRBD1 is a possible D gene (5 bases). The CDR3 contains 12 residues. V lost 4 bases and J 6 bases, leaving 7 bases between the germline ends. Germline CDR1 and CDR2: SGDLS and YYNGEE. The CDR3 spells CASSQGAGELFF. Here the CDR3 DNA reads TGTGCCAGCAGCCAGGGCGCCGGGGAGCTGTTTTTT.

This clone appeared a single time. J is TRBJ1-5 and V is TRBV28, with 8 bases fitting TRBD1. Germline CDR1 reads MDHEN; CDR2 reads SYDVKM. This CDR3 contains 12 residues. V dropped 10 bases and J dropped 4; count of bases not matched to a gene: 3. The CDR3 region is CATRQGNQPQHF. The CDR3, as DNA: TGTGCCACTAGACAGGGGAATCAGCCCCAGCATTTT.

This clone was observed a few times. This rearrangement joins TRBV10-3 to TRBJ2-3; perhaps TRBD1 as D (6 bases). V was shortened by 9 bases and J by 0 bases, with 16 bases between the two germline ends. The CDR3 length is 15 residues. Germline V gene data show CDR1 as ENHRY and CDR2 as SYGVKD. CDR3: CAIGETGQSTDTQYF. The DNA of the CDR3 is TGTGCCATAGGGGAGACAGGCCAAAGCACAGATACGCAGTATTTT.

The V gene is TRBV6-5, the J gene TRBJ2-3, with D uncertain. V was cut by 6 bases and J by 2 bases, with 12 bases left in between. The germline V gene encodes CDR1 MNHEY and CDR2 SVGAGI. The CDR3 spans 14 residues. CDR3 nucleotide sequence: TGTGCCAGCAGCCGTCCGGCGGCCACAGATACGCAGTATTTT. It specifies CASSRPAATDTQYF.

The chain employs TRBV5-1 and TRBJ2-7; 7 nucleotides line up with TRBD1. Trimming took 3 bases from V and 3 from J; bases not matched to a gene: 12. CDR1 and CDR2 from the germline V gene are SGHRS and YFSETQ. This CDR3 spans 16 amino acids. CDR3 in DNA: TGCGCCAGCAGCTACGGAAGGGGACAGTGGTTCTACGAGCAGTACTTC. This sequence encodes CASSYGRGQWFYEQYF.

J is TRBJ2-7 and V is TRBV4-3; 7 bases fit TRBD2. The V and J ends lost 0 bases and 2 bases, in that order; junction bases with no gene match: 7. Germline V gives CDR1 LGHNA, CDR2 YSLEER. The CDR3 runs to 16 residues. In DNA, the CDR3 is TGCGCCAGCAGCCAAGATTGGGCGGGAGAAGCCTACGAGCAGTACTTC. Translated, it gives CASSQDWAGEAYEQYF.

This rearrangement joins TRBV14 to TRBJ2-7; TRBD2 is a possible D gene (6 bases). V lost 3 bases to trimming and J lost 1 base, with 13 bases between them. The CDR3 is 15 amino acids. Germline CDR1 SGHDN, CDR2 FVKESK. Here the CDR3 reads CASSQGFGGSYEQYF. For the CDR3, the DNA is TGTGCCAGCAGCCAGGGGTTCGGGGGTTCCTACGAGCAGTACTTC. The full variable domain, its missing parts supplied by reference TRBV14 and TRBJ2-7, is EAGVTQFPSHSVIEKGQTVTLRCDPISGHDNLYWYRRVMGKEIKFLLHFVKESKQDESGMPNNRFLAERTGGTYSTLKVQPAELEDSGVYFCASSQGFGGSYEQYFGPGTRLTVT.

The chain carries TRBV4-1 and TRBJ1-2, with 9 positions matching TRBD1. Trimming at V came to 4 bases and at J to 4 bases, leaving 19 bases not matched to a gene. CDR1 and CDR2 from the germline V gene are MGHRA and YSYEKL. This CDR3 region has 19 residues. The CDR3 coding sequence is TGCGCCAGCAGCCCACTCACCGGGACAGGGCCGGTCGGGGGCTATGGCTACACCTTC. This codes for CASSPLTGTGPVGGYGYTF.

The chain couples TRBV6-6 to TRBJ2-1; TRBD2 aligns across 12 bases. With 2 bases clipped from V and 5 bases from J, the junction kept 4 bases outside the gene matches. Per the germline V gene, CDR1 is MNHNY and CDR2 is SVGAGI (reference sequence). This CDR3 comprises 16 residues. For the CDR3, the DNA is TGTGCCAGCAGTTACACGGGGACTAGCGGGCACAATGAGCAGTTCTTC. This gives the protein CASSYTGTSGHNEQFF.

DNA of the CDR3: TGTGCCAGCAGCTTGATCAGGAACACTGAAGCTTTCTTT. Amino acid sequence: CASSLIRNTEAFF. The chain carries TRBV5-5 and TRBJ1-1; no clear D gene. V shed 1 base and J shed 1 base, with 5 bases lying between them. Per the germline V gene, CDR1 is SGHKS and CDR2 is YYEKEE (reference sequence). This CDR3 region has 13 residues.

The J gene is TRBJ1-1, the V gene TRBV18; no firm D call. V lost 2 bases and J lost 6, with 13 bases in between. CDR3 length: 14 amino acids. Germline V gives CDR1 KGHSH, CDR2 LQKENI. CDR3 sequence (DNA): TGTGCCAGCTCACCAAGCGGCCTAGGAGCTGAAGCTTTCTTT. Its protein product is CASSPSGLGAEAFF.